The T cell receptor beta chain described here comes from a study of T cells in Graves' hyperthyroidism and ophthalmopathy. The wider study: Initial diagnosis, before any treatment, was when peripheral blood was collected. General observations from the study: With a median lead of about six months before onset, the model predicted ophthalmopathy.

RNA transcripts yielded amplified TCR beta CDR3 regions. The HTBI primer set drove a first-round RT-PCR of the TCR CDR3. TCRdb ran MiXCR on the multiplex PCR reads and lists one entry per CDR3 protein. The sample gives hundreds of thousands of distinct CDR3 sequences, roughly 15% of which show up once; about 12% is in the top ten. This clonotype was counted many times. What it binds is unknown. The CDR3 runs to 15 residues. V lost 2 bases, J lost 2 bases, and 10 bases lay in between. Germline lookup yields CDR1 KGHSH and CDR2 LQKENI. On the basis of clinical symptoms, serum thyroxine and TRAb, thyroid ultrasound and orbital computed tomography, diagnoses were made.

Sample: blood. The chain recombines TRBV18 with TRBJ2-1; D is possibly TRBD1 or TRBD2 (5 bases each). The source is a man aged 18-30 years with Graves' ophthalmopathy. CDR3 sequence reads: CASSPLGEAYNEQFF. The DNA of the CDR3 is TGTGCCAGCTCACCATTGGGGGAAGCCTACAATGAGCAGTTCTTC. Based on the CDR3 plus reference TRBV18 and TRBJ2-1, the full variable domain is NAGVMQNPRHLVRRRGQEARLRCSPMKGHSHVYWYRQLPEEGLKFMVYLQKENIIDESGMPKERFSAEFPKEGPSILRIQQVVRGDSAAYFCASSPLGEAYNEQFFGPGTRLTVL.